These 27 T cell receptor beta chains came from one sample sequenced in a study of somatic mutations in cytotoxic T cells in rheumatoid arthritis. Clones were read by immunoSEQ multiplex PCR, and TCRdb kept only the in-frame ones, dropping some. Counted here are roughly 30,000 clones, 82% occurring once; the ten biggest clones make up roughly 7.6%. Sequencing was done on a sample of CD8+ T cells sorted from blood. Receptors originate from an adult with rheumatoid arthritis.

The chain combines TRBV19 with TRBJ2-7; TRBD1 aligns across 9 bases. The trim removed 4 bases at V and 6 bases at J, leaving 7 bases unmatched. Germline V gene data show CDR1 as LNHDA and CDR2 as SQIVND (reference sequence). This CDR3 contains 14 residues. The CDR3 DNA reads as TGTGCCAGTAGTACAGGGACAGGGCTGGGCGAGCAGTACTTC. Translated: CASSTGTGLGEQYF.

This sequence joins TRBV27 and TRBJ2-2; D unresolved. V lost 4 bases, J lost 6 bases, and 15 bases lay in between. Looked up from germline, CDR1 is MNHEY and CDR2 is SMNVEV (reference sequence). This CDR3 comprises 15 residues. CDR3 bases: TGTGCCAGCAGTTCCACCTATGCGTTTGCCGGGGAGCTGTTTTTT. It yields the protein CASSSTYAFAGELFF.

J is TRBJ2-1 and V is TRBV7-7, with a weak D call TRBD1 (5 bases). The germline V gene encodes CDR1 SSHAT and CDR2 FNYEAQ (reference sequence). Trimming pared 1 base from V and 8 bases from J, leaving 12 bases between. CDR3 length equals 14 residues. The CDR3 DNA reads TGTGCCAGCAGCTTAGTGGGGCGCTTGGATGAGCAGTTCTTC. Its translation is CASSLVGRLDEQFF.

V usage is TRBV7-3 and J usage is TRBJ2-3; D is undetermined. The CDR3 runs to 15 residues. CDR1 and CDR2 (germline): SGHTA, FQGTGA. V was pared by 5 bases and J by 0 bases, with 12 bases between. The CDR3 coding sequence is TGTGCCAGCAGCCCCGGAACCTCTAGCACAGATACGCAGTATTTT. The encoded protein is CASSPGTSSTDTQYF.

The V and J genes are TRBV11-3 and TRBJ2-1; perhaps TRBD2 as D (6 bases). This CDR3 is 14 amino acids long. Looked up from germline, CDR1 is SGHNT and CDR2 is YENEEA. Trimming shortened V by 5 bases and J by 7 bases, and 15 bases separated the two germline ends. In nucleotides, the CDR3 is TGTGCCAGCAGCAGGCCGGGACTGCTAAATGAGCAGTTCTTC. It translates to CASSRPGLLNEQFF.

The chain links TRBV5-4 to TRBJ1-6; D gene ambiguous. V lost 0 bases and J 4 bases, leaving 5 bases between the germline ends. The CDR3 length is 14 residues. Germline V gene sequence: CDR1 SGHNT, CDR2 YYREEE (reference sequence). The CDR3 sequence is CASSLEGYNSPLHF. The CDR3 DNA reads as TGTGCCAGCAGCTTGGAAGGGTATAATTCACCCCTCCACTTT.

The chain recombines TRBV10-3 with TRBJ2-3; D is perhaps TRBD2 (5 bases). This CDR3 has 14 amino acids. In germline, CDR1 is ENHRY, CDR2 SYGVKD. V shed 3 bases and J shed 2 bases, with 9 bases lying between them. The CDR3 region is CAISEDSDTDTQYF. The DNA for the CDR3 is TGTGCCATCAGTGAAGATAGCGACACAGATACGCAGTATTTT.

Only a few counts were recorded for this clone. The J gene is TRBJ1-5, the V gene TRBV13, with D hard to call. V was cut by 8 bases and J by 4 bases, with 9 bases left in between. CDR3 length: 12 residues. Germline V lookup: CDR1 PRHDT, CDR2 FYEKMQ (reference sequence). DNA for the CDR3: TGTGCCAGCGCCTCTAAGAATCAGCCCCAGCATTTT. Translating it yields CASASKNQPQHF. The full variable domain, completed using reference TRBV13 and TRBJ1-5, is AAGVIQSPRHLIKEKRETATLKCYPIPRHDTVYWYQQGPGQDPQFLISFYEKMQSDKGSIPDRFSAQQFSDYHSELNMSSLELGDSALYFCASASKNQPQHFGDGTRLSIL.

V and J are TRBV7-3 and TRBJ2-1; no reliable D call. The CDR3 is 15 residues long. CDR1 is SGHTA, CDR2 FQGTGA, per germline. The V end lost 2 bases, the J end lost 8 bases, and 16 bases lay between the germline ends. Written as DNA, the CDR3 is TGTGCCAGCAGCTTAGCTGGCAAATCATTAGATGAGCAGTTCTTC. This sequence encodes CASSLAGKSLDEQFF.

This rearrangement joins TRBV6-1 to TRBJ1-2; D unclear. The CDR3 runs 14 residues. Germline V lookup: CDR1 MNHNS, CDR2 SASEGT. Trimming took 5 bases from V and 7 from J, leaving 17 bases between them. As DNA, the CDR3 is TGTGCCAGCAGTCCAATAAGTCCCGCTAGTGGCTACACCTTC. Its protein is CASSPISPASGYTF.

This clone was detected a few times. The chain recombines TRBV2 with TRBJ1-2; tentatively, D is TRBD1 (5 bases). In germline, CDR1 is SNHLY, CDR2 FYNNEI. This CDR3 is 15 amino acids long. V lost 4 bases and J 6 bases, leaving 18 bases between the germline ends. The CDR3 loop is CASSVGRGGLDGYTF. For the CDR3, the DNA is TGTGCCAGCAGTGTAGGGAGGGGCGGACTTGATGGCTACACCTTC.

This chain links TRBV7-9 with TRBJ2-7; D gene ambiguous. With 5 bases removed from V and 4 bases from J, the gap between germline ends came to 6 bases. The CDR3 totals 11 residues. CDR1 is SEHNR, CDR2 FQNEAQ, per germline (reference sequence). DNA of the CDR3: TGTGCCAGCAGCGACGGTTACGAGCAGTACTTC. It is translated as CASSDGYEQYF.

The chain is built from TRBV6-1 and TRBJ2-1, with no clear D. Germline CDR1 reads MNHNS; CDR2 reads SASEGT. The CDR3 spans 15 residues. Trimming shortened V by 4 bases and J by 8 bases, and 18 bases separated the two germline ends. The CDR3 loop is CASSVELGGKDEQFF. As DNA, the CDR3 is TGTGCCAGCAGTGTGGAGTTGGGCGGAAAGGATGAGCAGTTCTTC.

V gene TRBV5-1 combines with J gene TRBJ1-4; no firm D call. Germline CDR1 is SGHRS and CDR2 is YFSETQ. The V end was cut by 0 bases, the J end by 4 bases, with 16 bases between. CDR3 length: 17 amino acids. The CDR3 DNA reads TGCGCCAGCAGCTTGGGGGAAGGGAGGCCCTTTAATGAAAAACTGTTTTTT. Protein sequence: CASSLGEGRPFNEKLFF.

This clone was counted between two and nine times. The V gene is TRBV5-4, the J gene TRBJ1-1; possibly TRBD1 for D (5 bases). This CDR3 has 13 amino acids. Germline V gene data show CDR1 as SGHNT and CDR2 as YYREEE (reference sequence). Trimming took off 0 bases at V and 7 bases at J, with 10 bases between the two ends. The CDR3 here is CASSLVGGNEAFF. Here the CDR3 DNA reads TGTGCCAGCAGCTTGGTGGGGGGGAATGAAGCTTTCTTT.

This clone showed up just once. The rearrangement joins TRBV13 to TRBJ2-1, with D possibly TRBD2 on 6 matching bases. This CDR3 has 13 residues. Deletions cut 3 bases from V and 9 bases from J, with 12 bases between. The V gene's germline CDR1 is PRHDT and CDR2 FYEKMQ (reference sequence). CDR3 sequence: CASSFPSAGEQFF. The CDR3 DNA reads TGTGCCAGCAGCTTCCCTAGCGCCGGTGAGCAGTTCTTC.

This rearrangement joins TRBV5-6 to TRBJ2-5, with D unclear. V lost 3 bases to trimming and J lost 3 bases, with 6 bases between them. CDR3 length: 12 residues. Germline V gene sequence: CDR1 SGHDT, CDR2 YYEEEE. The CDR3 protein is CASSSTEETQYF. The CDR3, as DNA: TGTGCCAGCAGCTCGACCGAAGAGACCCAGTACTTC.

The chain recombines TRBV6-6 with TRBJ1-3; unclear D gene. CDR1 is MNHNY and CDR2 is SVGAGI in the germline V gene (reference sequence). Trimming took off 6 bases at V and 4 bases at J, with 7 bases between the two ends. This CDR3 region has 12 residues. DNA of the CDR3: TGTGCCAGCAGCAAACCCGGAAACACCATATATTTT. Amino acid sequence: CASSKPGNTIYF.

The chain couples TRBV19 to TRBJ2-1, with 13 bases fitting TRBD2. The germline V gene encodes CDR1 LNHDA and CDR2 SQIVND (reference sequence). The V segment lost 4 bases and the J segment 4 bases; nucleotides outside the gene matches: 1. This CDR3 contains 15 residues. The CDR3 is CASSRLAGGYNEQFF. The CDR3 DNA reads TGTGCCAGTAGTAGACTAGCGGGGGGTTACAATGAGCAGTTCTTC. The full variable domain, rest sourced from reference TRBV19 and TRBJ2-1, is DGGITQSPKYLFRKEGQNVTLSCEQNLNHDAMYWYRQDPGQGLRLIYYSQIVNDFQKGDIAEGYSVSREKKESFPLTVTSAQKNPTAFYLCASSRLAGGYNEQFFGPGTRLTVL.

This clone occurred a few times. The gene calls are TRBV28 and TRBJ1-2; 7 bases align to TRBD1. CDR3 size: 16 residues. Germline V gene sequence: CDR1 MDHEN, CDR2 SYDVKM. V gave up 5 bases and J gave up 13 bases; unmatched junction bases: 22. The CDR3 is CASSLAEGAGYGYTTF. For the CDR3, the DNA is TGTGCCAGCAGTCTCGCGGAGGGGGCTGGCTATGGCTACACCACCTTC.

Comments on this clone: Distinct nucleotide sequences in the sample also encode this CDR3. The J gene is TRBJ2-5, the V gene TRBV11-3; no definite D call. CDR3 length: 14 amino acids. Trimming stripped 4 bases from V and 5 bases from J, with 14 bases between. Looked up from germline, CDR1 is SGHNT and CDR2 is YENEEA. CDR3 region: CASSSRGRQETQYF. The CDR3 coding sequence is TGTGCCAGCAGCTCCCGCGGAAGGCAGGAGACCCAGTACTTC.

This clone was observed a single time. J is TRBJ1-5 and V is TRBV5-1, with a weak D call TRBD1 (6 bases). CDR1 SGHRS and CDR2 YFSETQ come from the germline V gene. There are 14 residues in the CDR3. V shed 4 bases and J shed 6 bases, with 14 bases lying between them. The CDR3 DNA is TGCGCCAGCAGCCAAAAACAGGGAGGTCAGCCCCAGCATTTT. It codes for CASSQKQGGQPQHF.

The count of this clone is one. This chain joins TRBV4-2 and TRBJ2-7; D may be TRBD1 (5 bases). Deletions cut 2 bases from V and 1 base from J, with 12 bases between. CDR3 length: 15 residues. Germline CDR1 and CDR2: LGHNA and YNFKEQ. The DNA of the CDR3 is TGTGCCAGCAGCCAAACCGACAGAGAGTCCTACGAGCAGTACTTC. As protein: CASSQTDRESYEQYF.

The genes are TRBV4-3 and TRBJ1-1, with 7 bases aligning to TRBD1. This CDR3 has 15 residues. Germline V gives CDR1 LGHNA, CDR2 YSLEER. V shed 2 bases, J shed 10 bases, and the junction held 13 bases outside the gene matches. In DNA, the CDR3 is TGCGCCAGCAGCCAATGGGCGGCAGGGGGAAGTGGAGCTTTCTTT. This codes for CASSQWAAGGSGAFF.

The chain couples TRBV29-1 to TRBJ2-5, with 11 nucleotides matching TRBD1. This CDR3 spans 13 amino acids. Germline CDR1 SQVTM, CDR2 ANQGSEA. Trimming took 7 bases from V and 5 from J; bases not matched to a gene: 6. CDR3 residues: CSARDRGKETQYF. DNA for the CDR3: TGCAGCGCCCGGGACAGGGGGAAGGAGACCCAGTACTTC.

The V and J genes are TRBV6-1 and TRBJ2-1; TRBD1 or TRBD2 may be the D gene (5 bases each). CDR3 length: 16 amino acids. V lost 0 bases and J 7 bases, leaving 16 bases between the germline ends. Germline V gene sequence: CDR1 MNHNS, CDR2 SASEGT. CDR3 in DNA: TGTGCCAGCAGTGAAGCGACCGGGACCACCCCTAATGAGCAGTTCTTC. It codes for CASSEATGTTPNEQFF.

This rearrangement joins TRBV13 to TRBJ1-1, with D maybe TRBD1 (5 bases). V was shortened by 4 bases and J by 1 base, with 7 bases between the two germline ends. This CDR3 contains 13 residues. The germline V gene encodes CDR1 PRHDT and CDR2 FYEKMQ (reference sequence). The CDR3 is CASSYRTNTEAFF. The CDR3 DNA reads TGTGCCAGCAGCTACAGGACGAACACTGAAGCTTTCTTT.